This passage covers 7 T cell receptor beta chains from one sample sequenced in a study of blood T cell repertoires in COVID-19. Profiling relied on immunoSEQ multiplex PCR, and the TCRdb table lists in-frame clones only, not all of them. The sample carries under 250,000 clones, roughly 77% recorded once. Sequencing was done on a sample of peripheral blood. These receptors were obtained from a woman aged 40 to 50 with COVID-19, enrolled during active disease.

The V call is TRBV5-1, the J call TRBJ2-3; 9 bases are a match to TRBD1. Germline V gene data show CDR1 as SGHRS and CDR2 as YFSETQ. V dropped 4 bases and J dropped 5; count of bases not matched to a gene: 14. The CDR3 is made up of 17 amino acids. The CDR3 DNA is TGCGCCAGCAGCCTAGGGGGACAGGGAGTCCCCAGAGATACGCAGTATTTT. Translation gives CASSLGGQGVPRDTQYF.

The rearrangement uses TRBV6-2 or TRBV6-3 and TRBJ1-2; no clear D. The CDR3 sequence is 15 residues long. V was cut by 6 bases and J by 8 bases, with 22 bases left in between. Germline assignment: CDR1 MNHEY and CDR2 SVGEGT. Here the CDR3 DNA reads TGTGCCAGCAGCCCTCCCGGCAGGCCGAGGGAGGGCTACACCTTC. Translated: CASSPPGRPREGYTF.

The chain is built from TRBV4-2 and TRBJ1-2; no clear D. The V gene lost 4 bases and the J gene lost 3 bases, with 15 bases spanning the gap. Germline V CDR1 and CDR2: LGHNA, YNFKEQ. The CDR3 is made up of 15 amino acids. The CDR3 DNA is TGTGCCAGCAGCCCCCGCAGTCTAGACCACTATGGCTACACCTTC. Translating it yields CASSPRSLDHYGYTF.

The rearrangement joins TRBV3-1 (or the pseudogene TRBV3-2) to TRBJ1-4; D remains ambiguous. The germline V gene has CDR1 LGHDT and CDR2 YNNKEL (reference sequence). The CDR3 sequence is 15 residues long. The germline V and J ends were trimmed by 0 bases and 3 bases, with 8 bases remaining between them. CDR3 nucleotides: TGTGCCAGCAGCCAAGATCGCCAGGCTAATGAAAAACTGTTTTTT. Translation gives CASSQDRQANEKLFF.

V usage is TRBV19 and J usage is TRBJ1-4; D ambiguous. The CDR3 runs 17 residues. The V and J ends lost 1 base and 2 bases respectively, with 14 bases between them. Germline V gives CDR1 LNHDA, CDR2 SQIVND (reference sequence). Here the CDR3 DNA reads TGTGCCAGTAGTATAGTCCCGGGGAGGTTGACTAATGAAAAACTGTTTTTT. This gives the protein CASSIVPGRLTNEKLFF.

The chain combines TRBV28 with TRBJ2-1; TRBD1 agrees at 10 bases. Per germline, CDR1 MDHEN and CDR2 SYDVKM. This CDR3 spans 16 amino acids. J was trimmed by 2 bases and V by 5 bases; bases with no gene match: 6. CDR3 region: CASSVTGTGAYNEQFF. Written as DNA, the CDR3 is TGTGCCAGCAGTGTCACCGGGACAGGGGCCTACAATGAGCAGTTCTTC.

The chain has TRBV3-1 (or the pseudogene TRBV3-2) and TRBJ2-5; 7 bases match TRBD2. Per germline, CDR1 LGHDT and CDR2 YNNKEL (reference sequence). The CDR3 totals 12 residues. V gave up 6 bases and J gave up 8 bases; unmatched junction bases: 6. The CDR3 sequence: CASRSSGDTQYF. The CDR3 nucleotides read TGTGCCAGCAGGTCTAGCGGAGATACCCAGTACTTC.